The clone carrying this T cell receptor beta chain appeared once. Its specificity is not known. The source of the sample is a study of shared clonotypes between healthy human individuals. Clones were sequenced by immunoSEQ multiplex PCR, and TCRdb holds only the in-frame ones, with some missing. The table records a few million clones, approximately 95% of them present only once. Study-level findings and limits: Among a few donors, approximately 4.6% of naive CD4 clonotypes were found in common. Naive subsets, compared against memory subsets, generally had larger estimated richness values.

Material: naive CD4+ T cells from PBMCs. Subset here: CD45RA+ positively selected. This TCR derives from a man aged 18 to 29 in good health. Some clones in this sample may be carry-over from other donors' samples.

CDR3 sequence reads: CASSQGQDYNEQFF. DNA of the CDR3: TGCGCCAGCAGCCAAGGACAGGACTACAATGAGCAGTTCTTC. The chain carries TRBV5-1 and TRBJ2-1, with TRBD1 matching 7 bases. Germline V CDR1 and CDR2: SGHRS, YFSETQ. The CDR3 totals 14 residues. V gave up 4 bases and J gave up 3 bases; unmatched junction bases: 4.